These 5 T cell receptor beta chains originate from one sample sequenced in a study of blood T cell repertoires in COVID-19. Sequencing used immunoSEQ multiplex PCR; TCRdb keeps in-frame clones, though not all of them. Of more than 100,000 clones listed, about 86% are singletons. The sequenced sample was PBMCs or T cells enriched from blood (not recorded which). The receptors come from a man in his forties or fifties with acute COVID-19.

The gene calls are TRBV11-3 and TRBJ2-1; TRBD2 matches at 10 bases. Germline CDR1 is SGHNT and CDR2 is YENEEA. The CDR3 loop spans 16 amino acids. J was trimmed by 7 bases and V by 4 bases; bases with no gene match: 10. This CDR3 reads CASSSASAGGTNEQFF. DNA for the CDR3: TGTGCCAGCAGCTCCGCCTCAGCGGGAGGGACGAATGAGCAGTTCTTC.

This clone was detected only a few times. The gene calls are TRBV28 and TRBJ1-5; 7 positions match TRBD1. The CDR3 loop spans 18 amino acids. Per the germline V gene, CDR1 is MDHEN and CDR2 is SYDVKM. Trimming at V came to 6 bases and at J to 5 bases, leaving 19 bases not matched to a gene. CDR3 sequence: CASSAPPGQALSDQPQHF. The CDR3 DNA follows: TGTGCCAGCAGCGCACCCCCCGGACAGGCCTTAAGCGATCAGCCCCAGCATTTT.

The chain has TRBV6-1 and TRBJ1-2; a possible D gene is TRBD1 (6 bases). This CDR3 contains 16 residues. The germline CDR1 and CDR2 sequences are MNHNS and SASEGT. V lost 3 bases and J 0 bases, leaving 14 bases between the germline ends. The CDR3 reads CASSETGTPPNYGYTF. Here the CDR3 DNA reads TGTGCCAGCAGTGAGACCGGGACACCTCCTAACTATGGCTACACCTTC.

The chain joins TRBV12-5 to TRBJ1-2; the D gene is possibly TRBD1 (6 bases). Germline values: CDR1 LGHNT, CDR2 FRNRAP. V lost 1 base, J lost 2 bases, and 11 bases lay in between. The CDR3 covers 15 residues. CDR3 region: CASGLGQDLNYGYTF. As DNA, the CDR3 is TGTGCTAGTGGTTTGGGACAGGACCTAAACTATGGCTACACCTTC.

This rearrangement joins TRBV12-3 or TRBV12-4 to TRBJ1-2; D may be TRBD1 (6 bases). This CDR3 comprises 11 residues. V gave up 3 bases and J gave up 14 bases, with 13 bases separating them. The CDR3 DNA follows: TGTGCCAGCAGTTTTTCCCGAGGACAGACCTTC. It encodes CASSFSRGQTF.